This TCR beta chain was sequenced during a study of T-cell reconstitution after alpha-beta-depleted transplantation in children. Regarding the study as a whole: Several hundred expanded graft clones reportedly gave rise to the alpha-beta T cells present about two months after transplant.

CDR1 LGHDT and CDR2 YNNKEL come from the germline V gene (reference sequence). The V end was cut by 3 bases, the J end by 1 base, with 10 bases between. This CDR3 has 15 residues. Of note for this clonotype: No antigen is known for it.

Using unique molecular identifiers, the investigators prepared the TCRbeta library. TCRdb reprocessed the PCR reads with MiXCR, giving one entry per CDR3 protein. Found here are about 580,000 distinct CDR3 sequences, 23% of them singletons; the top ten hold roughly an eighth. This receptor was obtained from a boy less than two years old who had a stem cell transplant for acute myeloid leukemia, so the T cells may come from the graft donor. The rearrangement joins TRBV3-1 to TRBJ2-1; the D is unclear. The specimen was PBMCs, mostly from graft donor cells, collected 360 days after TCRalphabeta/CD19-depleted stem cell transplant. The CDR3 loop is CASSQWSNSYNEQFF. The CDR3 DNA sequence: TGTGCCAGCAGCCAGTGGTCTAATTCCTACAATGAGCAGTTCTTC.